The T cell receptor (beta chain) under discussion was sequenced for a study of regulatory T cells in long-lasting Graves disease. Both iRepertoire HTBI primers and Arm-PCR of CDR3 regions were used to build the TCR beta libraries. TCRdb passed the multiplex PCR reads through MiXCR, listing each CDR3 protein once. The repertoire consists of under 500,000 distinct CDR3 sequences, with 15% to 20% occurring once and the leading ten covering around 11%. Trimming shortened V by 1 base and J by 2 bases, and 6 bases separated the two germline ends. This CDR3 contains 13 residues. From germline, CDR1 is LNHNV and CDR2 YYDKDF (reference sequence). This clonotype showed up just a few times. Its antigen is unknown. Findings and caveats of the study: Persistent disease showed a preference for TRBV28, TRBJ1-2 and TRBJ2-5.

Time point given: newly diagnosed GD, antithyroid drugs for less than 3 months. From PBMCs, RNA was extracted and then used to make the TCR library. Peripheral blood, around 9 milliliters of it, was drawn into EDTA tubes. The same specimen was also included in a second study, on T cells in Graves' hyperthyroidism and ophthalmopathy. As that study records: When the TCR CDR3 underwent first-round RT-PCR, the HTBI primer set was used. Most clonotypes expanded in thyroid above 0.001 were likewise present in blood.

This TCR derives from a woman aged 25 to 39 with Graves disease. The source material was peripheral blood mononuclear cells (PBMCs), sampled at new diagnosis, from a patient treated with antithyroid drugs. The chain has TRBV15 and TRBJ2-7; D remains ambiguous. CDR3 sequence reads: CATSRGEPYEQYF. In DNA form, the CDR3 reads TGTGCCACCAGCAGAGGAGAGCCCTACGAGCAGTACTTC.